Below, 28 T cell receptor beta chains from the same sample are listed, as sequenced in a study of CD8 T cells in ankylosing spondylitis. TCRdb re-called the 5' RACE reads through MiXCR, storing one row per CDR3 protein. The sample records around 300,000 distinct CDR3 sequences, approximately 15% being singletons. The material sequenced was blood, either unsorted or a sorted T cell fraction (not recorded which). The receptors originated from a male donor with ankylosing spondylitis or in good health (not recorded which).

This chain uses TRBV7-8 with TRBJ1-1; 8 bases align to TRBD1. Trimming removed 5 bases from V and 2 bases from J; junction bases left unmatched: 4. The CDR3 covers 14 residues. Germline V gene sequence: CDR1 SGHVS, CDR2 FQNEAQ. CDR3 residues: CASSRQGFNTEAFF. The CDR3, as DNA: TGTGCCAGCAGCCGACAGGGGTTTAACACTGAAGCTTTCTTT.

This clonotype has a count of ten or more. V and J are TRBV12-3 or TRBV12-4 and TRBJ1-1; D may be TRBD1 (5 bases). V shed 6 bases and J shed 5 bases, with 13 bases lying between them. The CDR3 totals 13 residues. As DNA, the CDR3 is TGTGCCAGCAGGTTCGCGGGGGGAACTGAAGCTTTCTTT. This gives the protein CASRFAGGTEAFF.

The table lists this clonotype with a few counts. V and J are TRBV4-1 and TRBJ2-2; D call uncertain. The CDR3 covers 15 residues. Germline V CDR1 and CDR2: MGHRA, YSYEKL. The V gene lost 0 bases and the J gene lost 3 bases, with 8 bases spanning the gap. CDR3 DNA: TGCGCCAGCAGCCAAGATCGAAGTTACACCGGGGAGCTGTTTTTT. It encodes CASSQDRSYTGELFF.

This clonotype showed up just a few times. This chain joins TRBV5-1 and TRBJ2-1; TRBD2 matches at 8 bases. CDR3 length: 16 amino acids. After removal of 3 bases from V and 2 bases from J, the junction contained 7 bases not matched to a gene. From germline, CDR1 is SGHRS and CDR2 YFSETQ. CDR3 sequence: CASSSIVLAAYNEQFF. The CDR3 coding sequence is TGCGCCAGCAGCTCGATAGTACTAGCGGCCTACAATGAGCAGTTCTTC.

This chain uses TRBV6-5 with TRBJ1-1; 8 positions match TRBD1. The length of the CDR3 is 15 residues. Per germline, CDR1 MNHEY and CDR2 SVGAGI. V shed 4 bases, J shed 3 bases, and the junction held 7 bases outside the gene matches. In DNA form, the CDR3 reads TGTGCCAGCAGTTCCGGGACAGGTTATCACACTGAAGCTTTCTTT. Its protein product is CASSSGTGYHTEAFF.

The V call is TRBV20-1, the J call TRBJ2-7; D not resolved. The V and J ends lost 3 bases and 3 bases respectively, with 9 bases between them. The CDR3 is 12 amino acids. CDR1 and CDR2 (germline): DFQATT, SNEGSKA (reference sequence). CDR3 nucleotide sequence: TGCAGTGCTAGCCTGGATCACTACGAGCAGTACTTC. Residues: CSASLDHYEQYF.

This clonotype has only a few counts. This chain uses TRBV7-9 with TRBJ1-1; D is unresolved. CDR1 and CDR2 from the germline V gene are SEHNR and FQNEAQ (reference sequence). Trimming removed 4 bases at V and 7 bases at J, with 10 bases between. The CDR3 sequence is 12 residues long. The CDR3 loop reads CASSSVAGEAFF. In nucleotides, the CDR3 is TGTGCCAGCAGCTCGGTAGCTGGTGAAGCTTTCTTT.

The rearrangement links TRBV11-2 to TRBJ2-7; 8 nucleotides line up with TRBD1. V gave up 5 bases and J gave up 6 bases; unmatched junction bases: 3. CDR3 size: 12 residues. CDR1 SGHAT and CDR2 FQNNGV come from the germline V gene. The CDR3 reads CASSVDRGEQYF. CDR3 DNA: TGTGCCAGCAGCGTCGACAGGGGCGAGCAGTACTTC.

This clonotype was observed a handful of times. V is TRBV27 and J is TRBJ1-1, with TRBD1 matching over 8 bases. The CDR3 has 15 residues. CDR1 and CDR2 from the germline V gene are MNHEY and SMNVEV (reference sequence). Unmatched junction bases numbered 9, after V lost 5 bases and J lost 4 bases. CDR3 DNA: TGTGCCAGCAGTCCACTTCCCGGGACAGGCACTGAAGCTTTCTTT. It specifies CASSPLPGTGTEAFF.

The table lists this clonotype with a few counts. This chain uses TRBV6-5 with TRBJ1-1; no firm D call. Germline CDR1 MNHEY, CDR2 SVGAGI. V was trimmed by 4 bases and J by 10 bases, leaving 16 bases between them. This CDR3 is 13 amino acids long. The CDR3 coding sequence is TGTGCCAGCAGTTCCCCCGGCAGATCTAGAGCTTTCTTT. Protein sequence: CASSSPGRSRAFF.

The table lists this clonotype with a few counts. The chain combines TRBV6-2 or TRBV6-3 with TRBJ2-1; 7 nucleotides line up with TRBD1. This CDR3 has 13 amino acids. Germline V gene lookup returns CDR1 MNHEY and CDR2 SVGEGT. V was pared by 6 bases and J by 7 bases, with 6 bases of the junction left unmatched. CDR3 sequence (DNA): TGTGCCAGCAGAACTACAGGGGTGAATGAGCAGTTCTTC. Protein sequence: CASRTTGVNEQFF.

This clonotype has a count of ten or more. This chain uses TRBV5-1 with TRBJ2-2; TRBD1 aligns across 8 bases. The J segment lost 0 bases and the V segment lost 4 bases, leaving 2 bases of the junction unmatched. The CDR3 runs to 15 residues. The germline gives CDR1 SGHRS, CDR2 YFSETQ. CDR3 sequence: CASSPDRANTGELFF. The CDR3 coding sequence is TGCGCCAGCAGCCCGGACAGGGCGAACACCGGGGAGCTGTTTTTT.

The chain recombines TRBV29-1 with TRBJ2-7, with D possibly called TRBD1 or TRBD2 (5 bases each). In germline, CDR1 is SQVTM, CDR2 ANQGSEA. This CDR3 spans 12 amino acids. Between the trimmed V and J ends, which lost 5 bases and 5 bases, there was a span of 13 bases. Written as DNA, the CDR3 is TGCAGCGTTCGTGGGACGTCAAACGAGCAGTACTTC. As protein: CSVRGTSNEQYF.

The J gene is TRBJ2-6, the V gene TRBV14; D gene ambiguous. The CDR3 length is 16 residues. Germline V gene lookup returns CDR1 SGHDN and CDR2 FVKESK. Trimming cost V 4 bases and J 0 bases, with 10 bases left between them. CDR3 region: CASSRPTYSGANVLTF. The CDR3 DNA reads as TGTGCCAGCAGCCGCCCTACATACTCTGGGGCCAACGTCCTGACTTTC.

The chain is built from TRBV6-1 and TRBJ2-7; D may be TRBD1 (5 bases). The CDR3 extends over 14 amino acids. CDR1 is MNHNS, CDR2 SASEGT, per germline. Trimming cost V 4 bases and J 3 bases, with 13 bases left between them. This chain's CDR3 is CASSGGSSGYEQYF. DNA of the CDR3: TGTGCCAGCAGTGGGGGCAGTTCGGGCTACGAGCAGTACTTC.

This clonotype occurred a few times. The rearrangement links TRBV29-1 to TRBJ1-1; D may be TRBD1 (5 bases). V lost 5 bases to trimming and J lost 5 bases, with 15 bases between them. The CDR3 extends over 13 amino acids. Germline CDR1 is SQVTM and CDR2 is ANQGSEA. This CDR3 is CSVQGGVGTEAFF. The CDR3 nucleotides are TGCAGCGTTCAGGGCGGCGTGGGAACTGAAGCTTTCTTT.

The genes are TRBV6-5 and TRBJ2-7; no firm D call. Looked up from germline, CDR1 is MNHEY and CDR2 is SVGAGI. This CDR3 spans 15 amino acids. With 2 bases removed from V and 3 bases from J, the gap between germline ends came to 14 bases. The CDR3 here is CASSYGSETSYEQYF. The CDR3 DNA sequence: TGTGCCAGCAGTTACGGTTCGGAGACGAGCTACGAGCAGTACTTC.

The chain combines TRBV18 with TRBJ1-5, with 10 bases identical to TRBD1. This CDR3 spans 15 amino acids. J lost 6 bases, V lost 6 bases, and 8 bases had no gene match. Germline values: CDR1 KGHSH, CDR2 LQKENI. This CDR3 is CASSRTGGLGQPQHF. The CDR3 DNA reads TGTGCCAGCTCCCGGACAGGGGGTTTGGGTCAGCCCCAGCATTTT.

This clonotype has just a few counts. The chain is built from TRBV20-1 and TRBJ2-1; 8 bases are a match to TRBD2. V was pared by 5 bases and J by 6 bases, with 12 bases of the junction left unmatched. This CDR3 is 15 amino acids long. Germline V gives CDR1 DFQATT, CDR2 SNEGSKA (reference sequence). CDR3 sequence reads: CSAYDPGLGRNEQFF. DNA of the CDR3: TGCAGTGCTTATGACCCGGGACTAGGGCGCAATGAGCAGTTCTTC.

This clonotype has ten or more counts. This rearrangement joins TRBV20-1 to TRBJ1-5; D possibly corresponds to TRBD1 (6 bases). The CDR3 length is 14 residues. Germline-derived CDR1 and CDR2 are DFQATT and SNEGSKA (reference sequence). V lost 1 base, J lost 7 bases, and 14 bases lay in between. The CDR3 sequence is CSARAGRGFQPQHF. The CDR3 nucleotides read TGCAGTGCTAGAGCGGGCAGGGGATTCCAGCCCCAGCATTTT.

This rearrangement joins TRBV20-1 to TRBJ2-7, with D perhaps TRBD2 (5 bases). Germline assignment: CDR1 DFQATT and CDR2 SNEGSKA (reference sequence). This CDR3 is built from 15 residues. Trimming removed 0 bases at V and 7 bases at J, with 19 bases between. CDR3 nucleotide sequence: TGCAGTGCTAGAGATCAAACTAGTCATCGTGAAGAGCAGTACTTC. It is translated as CSARDQTSHREEQYF.

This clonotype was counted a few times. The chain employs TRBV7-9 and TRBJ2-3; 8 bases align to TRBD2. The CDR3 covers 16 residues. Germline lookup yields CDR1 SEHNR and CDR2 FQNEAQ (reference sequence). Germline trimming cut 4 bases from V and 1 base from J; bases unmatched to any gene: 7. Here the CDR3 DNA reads TGTGCCAGCAGCTCCCTTAGCGGGAAGCGCACAGATACGCAGTATTTT. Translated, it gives CASSSLSGKRTDTQYF.

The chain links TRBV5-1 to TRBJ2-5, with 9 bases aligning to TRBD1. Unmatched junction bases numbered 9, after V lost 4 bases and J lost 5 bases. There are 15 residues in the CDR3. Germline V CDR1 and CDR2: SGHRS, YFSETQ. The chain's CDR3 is CASSRRTGVGETQYF. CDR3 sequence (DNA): TGCGCCAGCAGCCGACGGACAGGGGTCGGGGAGACCCAGTACTTC.

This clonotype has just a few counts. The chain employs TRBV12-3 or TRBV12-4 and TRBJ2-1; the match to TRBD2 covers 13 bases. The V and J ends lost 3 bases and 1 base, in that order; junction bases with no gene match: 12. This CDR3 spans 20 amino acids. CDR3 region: CASSFRSGLAGEGSYNEQFF. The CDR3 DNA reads TGTGCCAGCAGTTTTCGGTCAGGACTAGCGGGAGAGGGATCCTACAATGAGCAGTTCTTC.

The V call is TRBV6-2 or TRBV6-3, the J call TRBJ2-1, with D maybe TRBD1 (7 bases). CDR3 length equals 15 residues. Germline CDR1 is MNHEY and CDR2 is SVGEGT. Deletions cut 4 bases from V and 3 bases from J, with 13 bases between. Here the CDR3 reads CASSFRQGLYNEQFF. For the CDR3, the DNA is TGTGCCAGCAGTTTCCGACAGGGACTCTACAATGAGCAGTTCTTC.

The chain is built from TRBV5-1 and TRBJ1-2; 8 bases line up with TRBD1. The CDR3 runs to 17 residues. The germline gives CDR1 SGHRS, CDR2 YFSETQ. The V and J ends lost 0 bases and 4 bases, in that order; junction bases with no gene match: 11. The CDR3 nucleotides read TGCGCCAGCAGCTTGGCCCTGGGCAGGGGGCCGATCTATGGCTACACCTTC. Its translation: CASSLALGRGPIYGYTF. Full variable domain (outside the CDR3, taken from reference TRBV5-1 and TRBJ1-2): KAGVTQTPRYLIKTRGQQVTLSCSPISGHRSVSWYQQTPGQGLQFLFEYFSETQRNKGNFPGRFSGRQFSNSRSEMNVSTLELGDSALYLCASSLALGRGPIYGYTFGSGTRLTVV.

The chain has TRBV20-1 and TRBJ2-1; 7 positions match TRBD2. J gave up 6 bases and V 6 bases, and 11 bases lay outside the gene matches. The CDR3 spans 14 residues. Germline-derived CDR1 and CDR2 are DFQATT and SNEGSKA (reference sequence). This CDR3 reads CSAAKGREGNEQFF. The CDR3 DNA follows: TGCAGTGCCGCAAAAGGGAGGGAAGGCAATGAGCAGTTCTTC.

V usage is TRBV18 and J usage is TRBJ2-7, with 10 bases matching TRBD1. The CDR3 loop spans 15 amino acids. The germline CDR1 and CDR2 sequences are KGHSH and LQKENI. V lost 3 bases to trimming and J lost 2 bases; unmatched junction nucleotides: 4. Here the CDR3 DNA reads TGTGCCAGCTCACCGGGACAGGGGATCACCTACGAGCAGTACTTC. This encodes CASSPGQGITYEQYF. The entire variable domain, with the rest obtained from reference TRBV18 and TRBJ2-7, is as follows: NAGVMQNPRHLVRRRGQEARLRCSPMKGHSHVYWYRQLPEEGLKFMVYLQKENIIDESGMPKERFSAEFPKEGPSILRIQQVVRGDSAAYFCASSPGQGITYEQYFGPGTRLTVT.